This TCR beta chain was captured in a study of early T cells in non-severe SARS-CoV-2 infection. The overall study: Sequencing was performed on bulk RNA from unsorted whole blood, leaving chains unpaired.

Concerning this clonotype itself: Its antigen is not known.

Study results and caveats: Anti-spike CD8 specificities were favored by VDJdb matching, whose results missed private and CD4 specificities.

MiXCR, run by TCRdb on the 5' RACE reads, gives a single entry per CDR3 protein. The sample lists 20,000 to 30,000 distinct CDR3 sequences, 3.5% to 5.5% occurring once. Sequenced input: whole blood. The receptor was derived from an adult who was a healthcare worker with PCR-confirmed SARS-CoV-2 infection or an uninfected control (not recorded which).

DNA of the CDR3: TGCAGCGGGATGGACAGCAATGAGCAGTTCTTC. Its protein is CSGMDSNEQFF. The genes are TRBV29-1 and TRBJ2-1, with D possibly matching TRBD1 (6 bases). Deletions cut 7 bases from V and 6 bases from J, with 10 bases between. The germline gives CDR1 SQVTM, CDR2 ANQGSEA. The CDR3 spans 11 residues.